This record looks at one T cell receptor (beta chain) sequence and its context. Its recognized antigen is unknown. No base quality values were provided; no much bigger clone lies one nucleotide off. The data stem from a study of blood T cell repertoires in COVID-19 (dated by TCRdb to between 2020 and 2021). General notes on the study: Samples from collaborators originated in the United States, Italy and Spain and spanned both the acute and convalescent phases of COVID-19. The material from the prospective study consisted of cDNA or gDNA derived from T cells, B-cell-depleted T cells, or PBMCs. The dataset comprised deeply sampled blood TCRbeta repertoires from subjects exposed to, actively infected with, or recovered from COVID-19. The repertoires were released in a freely available public database meant as a resource for research on the immune response to SARS-CoV-2. Samples were obtained from the ongoing ImmuneRACE study (first 160 participants) and from 1,254 subjects provided by 6 global collaborators. Nearly every sample came with metadata listing a de-identified subject ID, COVID-19 status, age in years and sex. HLA class I and class II types, where available, came from metadata supplied by the sample provider rather than from assay-based typing. The investigation overall reported the following: How much clinical and demographic metadata was included differed by source and by participant, and the metadata was provided uncurated.

Participants in the prospective study were enrolled through a virtual design, were aged about 18 to 100 years, and lived in fewer than 30 United States geographic areas. In the prospective study, cohorts were assigned on the basis of participant-reported clinical history obtained from a screening survey and a study questionnaire. A participant counted as exposed if, within 2 weeks of entering the study, that participant had been in contact with someone who had a PCR-confirmed or clinician-diagnosed COVID-19 case. Each participant in the prospective study had whole blood, serum and a nasopharyngeal or oropharyngeal swab collected by mobile phlebotomists. Prospective study participants could optionally give additional blood draws and questionnaires over an approximately two-month period. Before DNA extraction, prospective study blood samples were shipped either frozen or at room temperature. TCRbeta CDR3 regions were amplified from genomic DNA by means of the immunoSEQ Assay, a bias-controlled multiplex PCR. Under the source paper's analysis protocol: The number of nucleated cells in each sample was estimated by amplification of reference gene primers within the assay. To quantify the absolute abundance of each unique TCRbeta CDR3 rearrangement, sequence reads were collapsed and filtered. For each sample, productive Simpson clonality was calculated by taking the square root of Simpson's diversity index across productive rearrangements. In TCRdb, the immuneACCESS table is reduced to in-frame sequences with V and J assigned. These tables do not hold every clone; where another copy was compared, an unresolved V gene accounts for under half, and the others remain unexplained. V, J and clone size reflect that table, while D and trimming were determined from the DNA. Across this sample there are a few hundred thousand clones, with about 89% seen only once. Jointly, the top ten make up 0.7% to 0.95% of the sample.

The receptor's source is a woman between 40 and 55 years old who had been exposed to COVID-19. The specimen was PBMCs or T cells enriched from blood (not recorded which).

The nucleotide sequence is given as TGTGCCAGCAGCTTAGCGCAGGGGGTGAAACTGTTTTTT. Translated, this gives CASSLAQGVKLFF. Recombination connected TRBV7-9 to TRBJ1-4, with 7 junctional bases fitting TRBD1. Compared with germline, V lacks 0 bases and J lacks 11 bases; bases without a gene match: 3. There are 13 amino acids in the CDR3, from cysteine to phenylalanine inclusive. The sequence is cut down to CDR3 DNA, 39 bases in frame from base 1. CDR1 SEHNR and CDR2 FQNEAQ are derived from the germline V gene (reference sequence).